Ten or more counts support the clone carrying this TCR beta chain. V lost 4 bases, J lost 8 bases, and 10 bases stayed unmatched. The germline gives CDR1 DFQATT, CDR2 SNEGSKA (reference sequence). This CDR3 comprises 13 residues. This record belongs to a study of Graves' ophthalmopathy and Graves' hyperthyroidism. Amplification of the TCR beta CDR3 regions used RNA transcripts (as template). HTBI-primed RT-PCR formed the first round, and a multiplex PCR formed the second. Via MiXCR, TCRdb re-called the multiplex PCR reads, giving one row per CDR3 protein. Of under 250,000 distinct CDR3 sequences in the sample, about 22% were seen once.

The receptor's source is a woman aged 50 to 60 with Graves' ophthalmopathy. What was sequenced was peripheral blood. The rearrangement uses TRBV20-1 and TRBJ2-7, with 8 bases identical to TRBD2. CDR3 coding DNA: TGCAGTGCTAAAACTAGCGGTTCTACTCAGCAGTACTTC. Translating it yields CSAKTSGSTQQYF.